The 10 T cell receptor beta chains in this list originate from one sample, sequenced in a study of blood T cell repertoires in COVID-19. Libraries were prepared by immunoSEQ multiplex PCR; TCRdb keeps only in-frame clonotypes and omits some of them. Among 150,000 or so clones listed, 88% were seen once. The sequenced material came from PBMCs or T cells enriched from blood (not recorded which). These TCRs come from a woman aged 45-60 years who had recovered from COVID-19.

This sequence joins TRBV11-2 and TRBJ1-4; D is perhaps TRBD1 (5 bases). Deletions cut 2 bases from V and 0 bases from J, with 7 bases between. This CDR3 region has 15 residues. CDR1 and CDR2 (germline): SGHAT, FQNNGV. CDR3 protein: CASSLLGATNEKLFF. The CDR3 DNA sequence: TGTGCCAGCAGCTTACTAGGGGCAACTAATGAAAAACTGTTTTTT.

This chain connects TRBV11-3 to TRBJ1-2; no clear D gene. V lost 5 bases and J 4 bases, leaving 8 bases between the germline ends. CDR1 and CDR2 (germline): SGHNT, YENEEA. This CDR3 has 12 residues. CDR3 protein: CASSPQRYGYTF. DNA of the CDR3: TGTGCCAGCAGCCCTCAGCGCTATGGCTACACCTTC. Full variable domain (outside the CDR3, taken from reference TRBV11-3 and TRBJ1-2): EAGVVQSPRYKIIEKKQPVAFWCNPISGHNTLYWYLQNLGQGPELLIRYENEEAVDDSQLPKDRFSAERLKGVDSTLKIQPAELGDSAVYLCASSPQRYGYTFGSGTRLTVV.

The rearrangement joins TRBV9 to TRBJ1-6; D is ambiguous. V was cut by 0 bases and J by 0 bases, with 10 bases left in between. This CDR3 is built from 17 residues. Germline values: CDR1 SGDLS, CDR2 YYNGEE. The CDR3 DNA is TGTGCCAGCAGCGTAGCAGCCGGAGGCTCCTATAATTCACCCCTCCACTTT. This gives the protein CASSVAAGGSYNSPLHF.

V and J are TRBV20-1 and TRBJ1-6, with D perhaps TRBD1 (6 bases). CDR1 DFQATT and CDR2 SNEGSKA come from the germline V gene (reference sequence). Trimming stripped 3 bases from V and 3 bases from J, with 12 bases between. The CDR3 runs to 15 residues. CDR3 in amino acids: CSASYGRGYNSPLHF. The CDR3 DNA is TGCAGTGCTAGTTATGGCAGGGGCTATAATTCACCCCTCCACTTT.

The rearrangement uses TRBV30 and TRBJ2-2; D may be TRBD1 (5 bases). CDR3 length: 15 amino acids. From germline, CDR1 is GTSNPN and CDR2 SVGIG (reference sequence). V gave up 7 bases and J gave up 6 bases, with 21 bases separating them. Written as DNA, the CDR3 is TGTGCCTACAATCTGGCAGGGTTGTACGCCGGGGAGCTGTTTTTT. Amino acid sequence: CAYNLAGLYAGELFF. The variable domain in full, with the rest retrieved from reference TRBV30 and TRBJ2-2, is SQTIHQWPATLVQPVGSPLSLECTVEGTSNPNLYWYRQAAGRGLQLLFYSVGIGQISSEVPQNLSASRPQDRQFILSSKKLLLSDSGFYLCAYNLAGLYAGELFFGEGSRLTVL.

This clone was observed a single time. The rearrangement links TRBV19 to TRBJ2-1; 8 bases line up with TRBD1. CDR1 LNHDA and CDR2 SQIVND come from the germline V gene (reference sequence). The CDR3 covers 15 residues. Trimming at V came to 2 bases and at J to 9 bases, leaving 9 bases not matched to a gene. The CDR3 DNA is TGTGCCAGTAGTATATTACGTACAGGGGGAAGTGAGCAGTTCTTC. Its protein product is CASSILRTGGSEQFF. The variable domain in full, with the rest retrieved from reference TRBV19 and TRBJ2-1, is DGGITQSPKYLFRKEGQNVTLSCEQNLNHDAMYWYRQDPGQGLRLIYYSQIVNDFQKGDIAEGYSVSREKKESFPLTVTSAQKNPTAFYLCASSILRTGGSEQFFGPGTRLTVL.

In regard to this clone: Germline and junction disagree at one end, which may indicate a read error. In nucleotides, the CDR3 is TGTGCCAGCAGTACAGGACAGGGGACCCTCTGGAAGGACTTC. This sequence encodes CASSTGQGTLWKDF. The chain employs TRBV7-8 and TRBJ2-7, with 9 nucleotides matching TRBD1. Germline loops: CDR1 SGHVS, CDR2 FQNEAQ. The CDR3 spans 14 residues.

The V and J genes are TRBV19 and TRBJ2-7; 7 bases fit TRBD1. The germline V gene has CDR1 LNHDA and CDR2 SQIVND (reference sequence). The length of the CDR3 is 12 residues. The V gene end was trimmed by 8 bases and the J gene end by 0 bases; junction bases not matched to a gene: 1. The CDR3 protein is CASSGGSYEQYF. The CDR3 DNA sequence: TGTGCCAGTTCAGGGGGCTCCTACGAGCAGTACTTC.

This chain joins TRBV7-8 and TRBJ1-2, with TRBD1 matching over 8 bases. Germline-derived CDR1 and CDR2 are SGHVS and FQNEAQ. This CDR3 comprises 14 residues. The junction had 9 bases not matched to a gene; V was cut back by 5 bases and J by 7 bases. CDR3 sequence: CASSRDRGWGGYTF. The DNA of the CDR3 is TGTGCCAGCAGCAGAGACAGGGGTTGGGGTGGCTACACCTTC.

V and J are TRBV7-2 and TRBJ2-3, with 7 bases aligning to TRBD2. V shed 3 bases, J shed 4 bases, and the junction held 4 bases outside the gene matches. CDR1 and CDR2 from the germline V gene are SGHTA and FQGNSA. CDR3 size: 14 residues. CDR3 sequence (DNA): TGTGCCAGCAGCTTGGGGGGGAGGGCAGATACGCAGTATTTT. This gives the protein CASSLGGRADTQYF.